The TCR beta chain described here comes from a study of response to subunit inactivated influenza vaccine. Study-level findings and limits: There was a suggestion from the authors that each seasonal influenza vaccination recruits few new T cells.

TCRdb redid the calling of the RT-PCR reads with MiXCR, one entry per CDR3 protein. The sample yields 500,000 or so distinct CDR3 sequences, approximately 11% seen once. For this clonotype: Its antigen is currently unknown.

This receptor was obtained from a middle-aged man who received an inactivated influenza vaccine. This material consisted of PBMCs from blood, taken about 40 days after vaccination.

CDR3 nucleotides: TGTGCCAGCTCCACTCCGGGACTAGCGGGGGAAGAGACCCAGTACTTC. Protein sequence: CASSTPGLAGEETQYF. The chain carries TRBV28 and TRBJ2-5; 14 bases are a match to TRBD2. Trimming removed 8 bases from V and 3 bases from J; junction bases left unmatched: 8. The CDR3 loop spans 16 amino acids. Germline V CDR1 and CDR2: MDHEN, SYDVKM.